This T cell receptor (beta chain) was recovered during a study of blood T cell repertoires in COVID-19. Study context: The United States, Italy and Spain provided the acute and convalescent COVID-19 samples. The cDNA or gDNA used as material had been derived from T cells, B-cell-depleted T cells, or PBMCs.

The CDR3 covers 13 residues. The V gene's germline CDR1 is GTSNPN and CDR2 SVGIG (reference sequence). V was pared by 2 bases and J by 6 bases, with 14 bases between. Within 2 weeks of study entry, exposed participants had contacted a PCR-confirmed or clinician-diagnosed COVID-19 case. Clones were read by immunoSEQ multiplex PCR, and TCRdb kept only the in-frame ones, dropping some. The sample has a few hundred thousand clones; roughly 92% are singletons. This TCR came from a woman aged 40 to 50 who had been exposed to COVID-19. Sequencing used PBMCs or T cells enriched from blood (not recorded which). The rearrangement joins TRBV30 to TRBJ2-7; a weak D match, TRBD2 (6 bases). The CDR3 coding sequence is TGTGCCTGGAGTTCCTATGGAGGGTTCGAGCAGTACTTC. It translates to CAWSSYGGFEQYF.